This T cell receptor beta chain was identified during a study of T-cell memory formation after mild COVID-19. The table lists this clonotype with many counts. The CDR3 sequence is 14 residues long. Germline values: CDR1 SGHAT, CDR2 FQNNGV. Unmatched junction bases numbered 7, after V lost 3 bases and J lost 9 bases. 5'RACE with constant-segment primers yielded barcoded, UMI-tagged TCR alpha and TCR beta cDNA libraries. TCRdb independently ran MiXCR on the 5' RACE reads; one entry per CDR3 protein. The sample lists hundreds of thousands of distinct CDR3 sequences, about 20% occurring once. V and J are TRBV11-2 and TRBJ2-1, with 8 bases matching TRBD2. The sample comprised PBMCs or a T cell subset sorted from them (not recorded which). The receptor was isolated from an adult woman who had mild COVID-19 (a few samples of this study predate the infection). Cell type and time point are not known. CDR3 sequence: CASSFRRGASEQFF. The CDR3 DNA reads TGTGCCAGCAGCTTCAGGCGGGGGGCAAGTGAGCAGTTCTTC.